One sample yielded the 5 T cell receptor beta chains listed below, sequenced in a study of CD8 T cells in ankylosing spondylitis. TCRdb passed the 5' RACE reads through MiXCR, listing each CDR3 protein once. The sample lists 190,000 or so distinct CDR3 sequences; more than 10% were seen once. The sequenced material came from blood, either unsorted or a sorted T cell fraction (not recorded which). The receptors shown here come from a male donor with ankylosing spondylitis or in good health (not recorded which).

This clonotype was seen at least ten times. This sequence joins TRBV12-3 or TRBV12-4 and TRBJ1-3; D uncertain. The CDR3 runs 14 residues. Trimming removed 5 bases at V and 8 bases at J, with 16 bases between. CDR3 DNA sequence: TGTGCCAGCAGTACCGGACCGGACTCAGACACCATATATTTT. This encodes CASSTGPDSDTIYF.

This clonotype came up a few times. The rearrangement uses TRBV20-1 and TRBJ2-7, with a weak D call TRBD2 (6 bases). Looked up from germline, CDR1 is DFQATT and CDR2 is SNEGSKA (reference sequence). The CDR3 has 13 amino acids. V lost 6 bases to trimming and J lost 4 bases, with 16 bases between them. The CDR3 region has the DNA TGCAGTGCCCAGGCCAGGGAGGCTTACGAGCAGTACTTC. Its translation: CSAQAREAYEQYF.

In this sample, this clonotype turned up a few times. This chain links TRBV5-1 with TRBJ2-7; tentative D call: TRBD2 (6 bases). V lost 0 bases to trimming and J lost 3 bases, with 16 bases between them. There are 16 residues in the CDR3. Germline V gene data show CDR1 as SGHRS and CDR2 as YFSETQ. The CDR3 spells CASSLVLGTLDYEQYF. CDR3 DNA: TGCGCCAGCAGCTTGGTGCTCGGGACTCTTGACTACGAGCAGTACTTC.

This clonotype was observed a handful of times. V gene TRBV27 combines with J gene TRBJ2-7; the D gene is possibly TRBD2 (5 bases). Trimming shortened V by 8 bases and J by 6 bases, and 20 bases separated the two germline ends. Germline values: CDR1 MNHEY, CDR2 SMNVEV (reference sequence). The CDR3 is 14 residues long. CDR3 nucleotide sequence: TGTGCCAGCTCCCGCCCGGGATACCTCGGCGAGCAGTACTTC. As protein: CASSRPGYLGEQYF.

The chain recombines TRBV12-5 with TRBJ1-2; no clear D. Trimming left V 0 bases short and J 8 bases short, with 13 bases between. The CDR3 contains 14 residues. Germline V gene lookup returns CDR1 LGHNT and CDR2 FRNRAP. The CDR3 is CASGLVPPLSGYTF. In nucleotides, the CDR3 is TGTGCTAGTGGTTTGGTCCCCCCCCTGTCGGGCTACACCTTC.